Shown below are 10 T cell receptor beta chains from a single sample sequenced in a study of blood T cell repertoires in COVID-19. The protocol was immunoSEQ multiplex PCR, while the TCRdb copy is restricted to in-frame clones and leaves out a portion. Among roughly 140,000 clones listed, 80% to 90% were seen once. Sequencing was performed on peripheral blood. The receptors originated from a woman aged 55-69 years with COVID-19, enrolled during active disease.

This clone appeared once. The genes are TRBV11-1 and TRBJ2-5; possibly TRBD1 for D (5 bases). There are 14 residues in the CDR3. V was pared by 2 bases and J by 2 bases, with 9 bases between. Germline values: CDR1 SGHAT, CDR2 FQDESV (reference sequence). CDR3 sequence (DNA): TGTGCCAGCAGCTTATTACACAGGCAAGAGACCCAGTACTTC. This translates into CASSLLHRQETQYF.

V gene TRBV5-6 combines with J gene TRBJ1-3, with D perhaps matching TRBD1 (6 bases). Trimming cost V 4 bases and J 3 bases, with 17 bases left between them. The CDR3 consists of 16 residues. Germline V gene lookup returns CDR1 SGHDT and CDR2 YYEEEE. The CDR3 reads CASSPRGGVYGNTIYF. The DNA of the CDR3 is TGTGCCAGCAGCCCACGAGGGGGGGTTTATGGAAACACCATATATTTT.

The chain uses TRBV5-1 and TRBJ2-3, with 9 bases that match TRBD2. This CDR3 has 16 amino acids. Germline trimming cut 0 bases from V and 4 bases from J; bases unmatched to any gene: 6. The germline V gene has CDR1 SGHRS and CDR2 YFSETQ. Here the CDR3 reads CASSLAFSGGADTQYF. CDR3 nucleotide sequence: TGCGCCAGCAGCTTGGCCTTTAGCGGGGGTGCAGATACGCAGTATTTT.

This sequence joins TRBV13 and TRBJ1-5; 9 bases line up with TRBD1. After removal of 3 bases from V and 2 bases from J, the junction contained 5 bases not matched to a gene. Germline loops: CDR1 PRHDT, CDR2 FYEKMQ (reference sequence). CDR3 size: 16 residues. The CDR3 reads CASSFMTGGRNQPQHF. In DNA form, the CDR3 reads TGTGCCAGCAGCTTTATGACAGGGGGACGCAATCAGCCCCAGCATTTT.

V usage is TRBV7-8 and J usage is TRBJ1-4; D call uncertain. The V gene's germline CDR1 is SGHVS and CDR2 FQNEAQ. V was clipped by 4 bases and J by 8 bases, with 14 bases between them. The CDR3 extends over 14 amino acids. The CDR3 DNA is TGTGCCAGCAGCTCACGTCTTGACGGGGAAAAACTGTTTTTT. It specifies CASSSRLDGEKLFF.

The chain recombines TRBV7-9 with TRBJ1-1; no firm D call. The V gene's germline CDR1 is SEHNR and CDR2 FQNEAQ (reference sequence). The CDR3 runs to 10 residues. Trimming cost V 1 base and J 11 bases, with 5 bases left between them. For the CDR3, the DNA is TGTGCCAGCAGCTTAGAGAGGGCTTTCTTT. The encoded protein is CASSLERAFF.

V is TRBV14 and J is TRBJ2-3; D gene uncertain. Trimming took off 2 bases at V and 2 bases at J, with 11 bases between the two ends. The germline CDR1 and CDR2 sequences are SGHDN and FVKESK. The CDR3 is made up of 15 amino acids. The CDR3 bases are TGTGCCAGCAGCCAATCTTGGCAGTACACAGATACGCAGTATTTT. This codes for CASSQSWQYTDTQYF.

The chain uses TRBV27 and TRBJ1-3; D gene unclear. V lost 3 bases to trimming and J lost 0 bases, with 6 bases between them. Germline-derived CDR1 and CDR2 are MNHEY and SMNVEV (reference sequence). This CDR3 is 14 amino acids long. The CDR3 DNA reads as TGTGCCAGCAGTTTGCATAGCTCTGGAAACACCATATATTTT. It codes for CASSLHSSGNTIYF.

This chain joins TRBV5-1 and TRBJ2-7, with D perhaps TRBD2 (6 bases). The V end lost 5 bases, the J end lost 6 bases, and 18 bases lay between the germline ends. The CDR3 spans 14 residues. Germline V gene lookup returns CDR1 SGHRS and CDR2 YFSETQ. CDR3 coding DNA: TGCGCCAGCAGGGTCGGGACTCCCTCCGGCGAGCAGTACTTC. This encodes CASRVGTPSGEQYF.

The rearrangement uses TRBV1 and TRBJ1-1; the table's D call, TRBD1, was not checked against the DNA. TRBV1 is marked as a pseudogene. CDR3 length equals 15 residues. Here the CDR3 DNA reads TGCACCAGCACCCCACCTTGGGCAGACAACACTGAAGCTTTCTTT. Residues: CTSTPPWADNTEAFF.